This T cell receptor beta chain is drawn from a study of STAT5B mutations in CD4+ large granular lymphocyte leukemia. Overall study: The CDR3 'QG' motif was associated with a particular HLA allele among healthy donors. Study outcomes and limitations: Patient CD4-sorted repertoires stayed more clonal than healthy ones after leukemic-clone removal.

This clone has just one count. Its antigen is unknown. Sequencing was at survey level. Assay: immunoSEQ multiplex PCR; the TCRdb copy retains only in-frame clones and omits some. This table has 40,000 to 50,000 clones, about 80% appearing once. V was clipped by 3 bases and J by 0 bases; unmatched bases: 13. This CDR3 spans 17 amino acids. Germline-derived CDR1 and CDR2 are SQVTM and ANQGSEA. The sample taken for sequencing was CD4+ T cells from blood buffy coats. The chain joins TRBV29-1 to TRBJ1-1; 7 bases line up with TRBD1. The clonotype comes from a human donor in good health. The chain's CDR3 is CSVDGVGTAFMNTEAFF. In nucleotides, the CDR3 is TGCAGCGTTGATGGTGTCGGGACAGCTTTTATGAACACTGAAGCTTTCTTT.